This T cell receptor (beta chain) was sequenced in a study of shared clonotypes between healthy human individuals. Findings and caveats of the study: Clonotypes not shared had lower generation probabilities than those common to all four donors.

Naive CD8 populations comprised CD45RO-negative cells positively selected for CCR7, excluding terminally differentiated effector memory CD45RA+ cells. The table came from immunoSEQ multiplex PCR; TCRdb's copy has only in-frame clones and leaves some out. The table lists around 2.1 million clones, about 92% of them singletons. Trimming took off 1 base at V and 1 base at J, with 2 bases between the two ends. CDR1 is SGHRS and CDR2 is YFSETQ in the germline V gene. The CDR3 covers 12 residues. Remarks on this clone: As yet, its antigen is unknown.

This receptor was obtained from a man between 18 and 29 years old in good health. Some clones in this sample may be carry-over from other donors' samples. The chain combines TRBV5-1 with TRBJ1-2; D unclear. Sequencing was carried out using naive CD8+ T cells from PBMCs. The CDR3 sequence is CASSLNNYGYTF. In DNA, the CDR3 is TGCGCCAGCAGCTTGAATAACTATGGCTACACCTTC. Combining the CDR3 with reference TRBV5-1 and TRBJ1-2 gives the whole variable domain KAGVTQTPRYLIKTRGQQVTLSCSPISGHRSVSWYQQTPGQGLQFLFEYFSETQRNKGNFPGRFSGRQFSNSRSEMNVSTLELGDSALYLCASSLNNYGYTFGSGTRLTVV.